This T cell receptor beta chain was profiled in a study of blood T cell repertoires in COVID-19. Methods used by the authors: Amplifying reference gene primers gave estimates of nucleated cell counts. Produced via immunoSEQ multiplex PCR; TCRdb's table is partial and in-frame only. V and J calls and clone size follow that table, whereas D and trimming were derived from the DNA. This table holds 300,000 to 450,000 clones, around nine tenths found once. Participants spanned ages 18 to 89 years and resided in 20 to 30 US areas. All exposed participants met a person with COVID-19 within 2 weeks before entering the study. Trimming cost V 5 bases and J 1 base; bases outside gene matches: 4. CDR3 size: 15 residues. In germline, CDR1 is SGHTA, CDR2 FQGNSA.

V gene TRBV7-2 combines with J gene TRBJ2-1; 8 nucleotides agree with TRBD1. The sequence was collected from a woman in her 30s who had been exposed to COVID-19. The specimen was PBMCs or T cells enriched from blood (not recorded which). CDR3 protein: CASSQNRGSYNEQFF. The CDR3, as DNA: TGTGCCAGCAGCCAAAACAGGGGGTCCTACAATGAGCAGTTCTTC.